Following are 16 T cell receptor beta chains from one sample sequenced in a study of human T cells and chemical hapten exposure. One entry per CDR3 protein, called by TCRdb with MiXCR from the RACE reads. The sample records about 350,000 distinct CDR3 sequences, around 6% being singletons. Time point noted: patch test 2, 6 weeks after DPC sensitization. Treatment in this sample: therapeutic diphenylcyclopropenone sensitization with weekly scalp DPC. The sample consisted of whole blood, taken in connection with sensitization to the hapten diphenylcyclopropenone (DPC). Receptors originate from a woman in her late teens or twenties with alopecia areata. Some clones in this sample may be carry-over from other donors' samples.

The V call is TRBV5-1, the J call TRBJ2-1; D might be TRBD2 (6 bases). Germline V gene sequence: CDR1 SGHRS, CDR2 YFSETQ. With 0 bases removed from V and 5 bases from J, the gap between germline ends came to 9 bases. This CDR3 spans 14 amino acids. The CDR3 sequence: CASSLARGNNEQFF. The CDR3 region has the DNA TGCGCCAGCAGCTTGGCCCGGGGGAACAATGAGCAGTTCTTC.

This clonotype was found many times. V and J are TRBV28 and TRBJ1-2; D unresolved. With 4 bases removed from V and 13 bases from J, the gap between germline ends came to 10 bases. This CDR3 region has 10 residues. From germline, CDR1 is MDHEN and CDR2 SYDVKM. The CDR3 is CASSSHLFTF. Here the CDR3 DNA reads TGTGCCAGCAGTTCGCATTTATTCACCTTC.

This clonotype has a single count. This chain links TRBV4-3 with TRBJ2-1; 12 bases line up with TRBD2. Germline V CDR1 and CDR2: LGHNA, YSLEER. The CDR3 is 16 residues long. With V trimmed by 4 bases and J by 4 bases, 5 bases remained unmatched. The CDR3 reads CASSLRLAGEYNEQFF. The CDR3 nucleotides are TGCGCCAGCAGCCTCCGACTAGCGGGGGAATACAATGAGCAGTTCTTC.

This clonotype was seen ten or more times. The CDR3: CASSFKADQPQHF. CDR3 nucleotide sequence: TGTGCCAGCAGCTTTAAAGCCGATCAGCCCCAGCATTTT. The chain has TRBV7-2 and TRBJ1-5, with D unresolved. CDR1 and CDR2 (germline): SGHTA, FQGNSA. The CDR3 runs 13 residues. Trimming pared 3 bases from V and 5 bases from J, leaving 8 bases between.

The chain is built from TRBV7-2 and TRBJ1-2; TRBD1 might be the D (5 bases). The V gene's germline CDR1 is SGHTA and CDR2 FQGNSA. V lost 4 bases to trimming and J lost 6 bases, with 15 bases between them. The CDR3 runs 14 residues. DNA for the CDR3: TGTGCCAGCAGCTGGGACGGGAGTTCGAATGGCTACACCTTC. It specifies CASSWDGSSNGYTF.

This clonotype showed up just a few times. V is TRBV7-2 and J is TRBJ1-5; 8 bases are a match to TRBD1. Germline CDR1 and CDR2: SGHTA and FQGNSA. The length of the CDR3 is 16 residues. V trimming: 4 bases; J trimming: 6 bases; junction bases outside the gene matches: 11. CDR3 DNA sequence: TGTGCCAGCAGCTCCCTCAGGGGGCCTCAGGGTCAGCCCCAGCATTTT. Protein product: CASSSLRGPQGQPQHF.

As concerns this clonotype: A much bigger clone sits one base away, suggesting this may be a read error. Because it lacks the conserved phenylalanine or tryptophan at the end, this CDR3 is likely a read error. V usage is TRBV7-2 and J usage is TRBJ1-6, with 7 bases fitting TRBD1. The CDR3 spans 15 residues. Germline lookup yields CDR1 SGHTA and CDR2 FQGNSA. V was pared by 5 bases and J by 5 bases, with 6 bases of the junction left unmatched. The CDR3 DNA reads as TGTGCCAGCAGCGTTCAACAGGGGAATAATTCACCCCTCCACTGT. It is translated as CASSVQQGNNSPLHC.

This clonotype appeared many times. The chain is built from TRBV7-6 and TRBJ1-6; D perhaps matches TRBD1 (6 bases). Germline CDR1 and CDR2: SGHVS and FNYEAQ. The CDR3 has 13 amino acids. Trimming removed 5 bases at V and 7 bases at J, with 9 bases between. CDR3 nucleotide sequence: TGTGCCAGCAGCCCAGGGGTGAATTCACCCCTCCACTTT. Protein sequence: CASSPGVNSPLHF.

This clonotype was seen ten or more times. The chain links TRBV27 to TRBJ1-6; D gene uncertain. This CDR3 region has 12 residues. The germline CDR1 and CDR2 sequences are MNHEY and SMNVEV (reference sequence). V dropped 6 bases and J dropped 5 bases, with 5 bases sitting between them. The CDR3 DNA is TGTGCCAGCAGCAGAAATAATTCACCCCTCCACTTT. It specifies CASSRNNSPLHF.

This clonotype came up many times. The V call is TRBV4-1, the J call TRBJ2-2; possibly TRBD1 for D (5 bases). The CDR3 is made up of 16 amino acids. The germline V and J ends were trimmed by 6 bases and 6 bases, with 20 bases remaining between them. Germline V lookup: CDR1 MGHRA, CDR2 YSYEKL. CDR3 sequence: CASRAPGQGRPGELFF. CDR3 bases: TGCGCCAGCAGGGCCCCCGGGCAGGGAAGGCCCGGGGAGCTGTTTTTT.

This clonotype was observed many times. This chain joins TRBV4-1 and TRBJ2-3; D possibly corresponds to TRBD1 (6 bases). Between the trimmed V and J ends, which lost 6 bases and 2 bases, there was a span of 18 bases. This CDR3 comprises 16 residues. The germline CDR1 and CDR2 sequences are MGHRA and YSYEKL. The CDR3 bases are TGCGCCAGCAGACGGAGGCCCCAGGGGCACACAGATACGCAGTATTTT. It translates to CASRRRPQGHTDTQYF.

This clonotype has just a few counts. This chain connects TRBV12-3 or TRBV12-4 to TRBJ2-7; D is unresolved. The germline V and J ends were trimmed by 0 bases and 3 bases, with 6 bases remaining between them. The CDR3 loop spans 13 amino acids. CDR3 nucleotides: TGTGCCAGCAGTTTAGCATTTATCTACGAGCAGTACTTC. Translating gives CASSLAFIYEQYF.

This clonotype was counted only a few times. The CDR3 reads CAVQQGDIQYF. The CDR3 DNA reads as TGTGCCGTACAACAGGGGGACATTCAGTACTTC. This chain connects TRBV6-2 or TRBV6-3 to TRBJ2-4; TRBD1 matches 8 bases. CDR1 and CDR2 from the germline V gene are MNHEY and SVGEGT. V gave up 11 bases and J gave up 8 bases; unmatched junction bases: 5. The CDR3 covers 11 residues.

This clonotype was seen ten or more times. The J gene is TRBJ2-6, the V gene TRBV6-2 or TRBV6-3, with 8 nucleotides matching TRBD1. Germline V gene data show CDR1 as MNHEY and CDR2 as SVGEGT. The CDR3 is made up of 14 amino acids. The ends lost 5 bases at V and 3 bases at J; junction bases unmatched: 0. The DNA for the CDR3 is TGTGCCAGCAGTACAGGGGGTGGGGCCAACGTCCTGACTTTC. Protein: CASSTGGGANVLTF.

This clonotype occurred many times. This sequence joins TRBV12-3 or TRBV12-4 and TRBJ2-3; D might be TRBD2 (6 bases). V lost 4 bases to trimming and J lost 0 bases, with 8 bases between them. CDR3 size: 14 residues. The chain's CDR3 is CASSSGVSTDTQYF. Here the CDR3 DNA reads TGTGCCAGCAGTTCGGGGGTTAGCACAGATACGCAGTATTTT.

The chain combines TRBV5-4 with TRBJ2-7; a weak D match, TRBD2 (5 bases). CDR1 SGHNT and CDR2 YYREEE come from the germline V gene (reference sequence). Trimming stripped 1 base from V and 3 bases from J, with 8 bases between. The CDR3 spans 13 residues. DNA for the CDR3: TGTGCCAGCAGCTTGTCGGGGAACTACGAGCAGTACTTC. Translation: CASSLSGNYEQYF.